This T cell receptor beta chain was sequenced during a study of blood T cell repertoires in COVID-19. Here immunoSEQ multiplex PCR was the method, and the copy in TCRdb shows in-frame clones only, minus some. The table lists over 200,000 clones, roughly 87% of them singletons, with approximately 0.7% in the top ten. J lost 3 bases, V lost 4 bases, and 9 bases had no gene match. CDR1 and CDR2 (germline): SGHNT, YYREEE (reference sequence). The CDR3 runs to 15 residues. This rearrangement joins TRBV5-4 to TRBJ1-2; the match to TRBD1 covers 7 bases. The receptor's source is a human donor in a cohort sampled during active COVID-19. Input material: peripheral blood. The CDR3 sequence: CASSTGTEGDYGYTF. The CDR3 region has the DNA TGTGCCAGCAGCACCGGGACAGAAGGGGACTATGGCTACACCTTC.